The source of this T cell receptor beta chain is a study of lymphopenia after photon versus proton radiotherapy. The V end was cut by 0 bases, the J end by 3 bases, with 5 bases between. This CDR3 is 13 amino acids long. Germline CDR1 SGDLS, CDR2 YYNGEE. General observations from the study: After lymphocyte nadir, photon-treated repertoires showed oligoclonal expansion, especially CD8+ Temra. Relative stability marked proton patients; photon patients lost diversity and naive cells. Larger post-nadir TCR diversity loss correlated inversely with survival in deceased patients. Better survival with proton therapy was suggested as possible, not demonstrated.

Remarks on this clone: Its specificity is unknown.

This table comes from immunoSEQ multiplex PCR, and its TCRdb copy is limited to in-frame clones, with some not included. The sample has approximately 150,000 clones; roughly nine tenths are singletons. The chain employs TRBV9 and TRBJ2-3, with D tentatively TRBD2 (5 bases). The sequence derives from a man between 45 and 60 years old with gastric cancer. The input for sequencing was peripheral blood, taken from a patient treated with photon-based radiotherapy. CDR3 loop: CASSVGETDTQYF. The CDR3 bases are TGTGCCAGCAGCGTAGGGGAGACAGATACGCAGTATTTT.